The 6 T cell receptor beta chains given below trace back to one sample, sequenced in a study of cytomegalovirus exposure and HLA in healthy donors. In the PCR, 60 Vbeta and 13 Jbeta primers were used. The protocol was immunoSEQ multiplex PCR, while the TCRdb copy is restricted to in-frame clones and leaves out a portion. The sample has about 130,000 clones, just under 75% seen once; the top ten hold 4.8%. Sequencing was done on a sample of PBMCs. These TCRs come from a man aged 60 to 69 in good health and CMV-seropositive.

CDR3 sequence: CASSERADGGNEQFF. The CDR3 nucleotides read TGTGCCAGCAGTGAACGGGCCGACGGGGGCAATGAGCAGTTCTTC. This chain links TRBV6-1 with TRBJ2-1, with D perhaps matching TRBD2 (6 bases). The CDR3 is 15 amino acids. With 2 bases removed from V and 6 bases from J, the gap between germline ends came to 14 bases. Germline lookup yields CDR1 MNHNS and CDR2 SASEGT.

The V and J genes are TRBV29-1 and TRBJ2-7; 9 nucleotides match TRBD2. With V trimmed by 7 bases and J by 0 bases, 4 bases remained unmatched. CDR3 length: 13 amino acids. Germline V gene data show CDR1 as SQVTM and CDR2 as ANQGSEA. CDR3 nucleotides: TGCAGCGCAAGACTAGCGGCCTCCTACGAGCAGTACTTC. Amino acids: CSARLAASYEQYF.

The chain employs TRBV7-3 and TRBJ1-2, with TRBD1 as a possible D gene (5 bases). CDR3 length: 13 amino acids. V lost 4 bases and J 2 bases, leaving 8 bases between the germline ends. In germline, CDR1 is SGHTA, CDR2 FQGTGA. CDR3 coding DNA: TGTGCCAGCAGCTCGGGGGGGAACTATGGCTACACCTTC. Amino acids: CASSSGGNYGYTF.

V is TRBV18 and J is TRBJ2-7, with TRBD2 as a possible D gene (6 bases). Trimming pared 3 bases from V and 6 bases from J, leaving 18 bases between. Per the germline V gene, CDR1 is KGHSH and CDR2 is LQKENI. The CDR3 is 15 amino acids. CDR3: CASSPLPGSLSEQYF. The CDR3 region has the DNA TGTGCCAGCTCACCCCTACCCGGGAGTCTTAGCGAGCAGTACTTC.

Turning to this clone: The same CDR3 is also encoded by other DNA sequences in this sample. The gene calls are TRBV28 and TRBJ1-1; 8 bases are a match to TRBD1. V lost 6 bases and J lost 0; bases outside the gene matches: 3. The CDR3 is made up of 14 amino acids. Germline CDR1 is MDHEN and CDR2 is SYDVKM. CDR3 in DNA: TGTGCCAGCAGGGGGACAGGCGTGAACACTGAAGCTTTCTTT. Its protein product is CASRGTGVNTEAFF.

This clone has only one observation. The V and J genes are TRBV29-1 and TRBJ1-1; 7 bases are a match to TRBD1. The CDR3 has 13 amino acids. After removal of 1 base from V and 2 bases from J, the junction contained 1 base not matched to a gene. CDR1 SQVTM and CDR2 ANQGSEA come from the germline V gene. The CDR3 region has the DNA TGCAGCGTTGAAGGACAGGGTAACACTGAAGCTTTCTTT. Its protein is CSVEGQGNTEAFF.